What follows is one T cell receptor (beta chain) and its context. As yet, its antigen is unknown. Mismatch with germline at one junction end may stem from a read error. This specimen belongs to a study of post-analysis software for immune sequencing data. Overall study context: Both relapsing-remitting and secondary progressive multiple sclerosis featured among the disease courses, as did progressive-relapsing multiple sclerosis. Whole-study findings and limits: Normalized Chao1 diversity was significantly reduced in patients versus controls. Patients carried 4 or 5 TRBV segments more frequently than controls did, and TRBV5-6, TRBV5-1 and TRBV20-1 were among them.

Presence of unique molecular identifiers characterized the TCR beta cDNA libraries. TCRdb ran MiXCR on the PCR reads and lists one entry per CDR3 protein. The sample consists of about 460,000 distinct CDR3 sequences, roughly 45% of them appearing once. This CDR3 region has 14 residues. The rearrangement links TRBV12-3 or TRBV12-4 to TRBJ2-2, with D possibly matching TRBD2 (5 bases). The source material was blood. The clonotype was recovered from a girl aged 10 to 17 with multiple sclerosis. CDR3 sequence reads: CASSPLDLSGELLF. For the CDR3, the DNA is TGTGCCAGCAGTCCTCTGGACCTCTCCGGGGAGCTGTTGTTT.